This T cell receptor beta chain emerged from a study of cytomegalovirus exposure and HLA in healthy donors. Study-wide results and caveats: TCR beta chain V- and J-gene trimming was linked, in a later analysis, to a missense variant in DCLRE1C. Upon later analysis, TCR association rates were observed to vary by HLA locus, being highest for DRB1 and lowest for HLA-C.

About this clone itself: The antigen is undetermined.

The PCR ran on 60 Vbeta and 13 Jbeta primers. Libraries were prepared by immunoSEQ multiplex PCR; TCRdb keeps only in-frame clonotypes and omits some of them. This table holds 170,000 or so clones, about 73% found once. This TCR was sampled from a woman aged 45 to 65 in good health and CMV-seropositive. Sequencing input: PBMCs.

For the CDR3, the DNA is TGTGCCAGCAGCCAAAAAAGGGGGACAGGGCTTACAGATACGCAGTATTTT. Its protein product is CASSQKRGTGLTDTQYF. The rearrangement joins TRBV14 to TRBJ2-3; 9 bases are shared with TRBD1. With V trimmed by 2 bases and J by 3 bases, 9 bases remained unmatched. Germline CDR1 is SGHDN and CDR2 is FVKESK. There are 17 residues in the CDR3.